This is a list of T cell receptor beta chains from one sample in a study of cytomegalovirus exposure and HLA in healthy donors. Sequenced by immunoSEQ multiplex PCR; TCRdb stores in-frame clones only, minus some. In the table there are some 60,000 clones, around 95% of which are singletons. Sequenced material: PBMCs. The origin of the receptors is a young man in good health and CMV-seropositive. CDR3s include the opening cysteine and the closing phenylalanine or tryptophan. The order of the fields is V gene, clone size, D gene, CDR3 length, J gene, CDR3 protein, CDR3 DNA. D genes are given only for firm matches. Clone size appears in some rows only: once, few, many, or a class for an expanded clone.

TRBV27	-	-	15	TRBJ2-5	CASSLSRGSQETQYF	TGTGCCAGCAGTTTATCTAGGGGGTCCCAAGAGACCCAGTACTTC
TRBV19	-	TRBD1	12	TRBJ2-7	CASSRQGYEQYF	TGTGCCAGTAGTCGACAGGGCTACGAGCAGTACTTC
TRBV7-6	-	TRBD1	14	TRBJ2-7	CASSLGRAGGEQYF	TGTGCCAGCAGCTTGGGCCGAGCAGGGGGCGAGCAGTACTTC
TRBV5-6	-	TRBD1	14	TRBJ2-4	CASSPGQVGNIQYF	TGTGCCAGCAGCCCGGGACAGGTGGGAAACATTCAGTACTTC
TRBV4-3	once	-	13	TRBJ1-5	CASSQDRDQPQHF	TGCGCCAGCAGCCAAGACCGCGATCAGCCCCAGCATTTT
TRBV30	-	TRBD1	12	TRBJ1-4	CACEGAGEKLFF	TGTGCCTGCGAGGGGGCGGGCGAAAAACTGTTTTTT
TRBV30	-	TRBD1	14	TRBJ1-6	CAWSSGQGNSPLHF	TGTGCCTGGAGCTCGGGACAGGGAAATTCACCCCTCCACTTT
TRBV19	-	TRBD2	16	TRBJ2-3	CASSKTSGIFTDTQYF	TGTGCCAGTAGTAAAACTAGCGGGATATTCACAGATACGCAGTATTTT
TRBV19	once	TRBD2	17	TRBJ2-1	CASSRTSGASSYNEQFF	TGTGCCAGTAGTCGGACTAGCGGGGCCAGCTCCTACAATGAGCAGTTCTTC
TRBV9	-	TRBD2	16	TRBJ2-7	CASSTGLAEFPYEQYF	TGTGCCAGCAGCACGGGACTAGCGGAGTTCCCCTACGAGCAGTACTTC
TRBV21-1	-	-	16	TRBJ2-7	CASSNRDSRWIYEQYF	TGTGCCAGCAGCAATAGGGACTCGAGATGGATCTACGAGCAGTACTTC
TRBV5-1	-	-	14	TRBJ2-1	CASSRGGTYNEQFF	TGCGCCAGCAGCCGGGGAGGAACCTACAATGAGCAGTTCTTC
TRBV27	-	TRBD2	16	TRBJ2-3	CASRYGGASGLDTQYF	TGTGCCAGCAGATACGGGGGGGCTAGCGGGTTAGATACGCAGTATTTT
TRBV29-1	-	-	12	TRBJ2-7	CSVEVGGYEQYF	TGCAGCGTTGAAGTCGGGGGTTACGAGCAGTACTTC
TRBV28	-	TRBD1	14	TRBJ1-1	CASSGTGGMRQAFF	TGTGCCAGCAGTGGGACAGGGGGGATGAGGCAAGCTTTCTTT
TRBV6-5	-	TRBD2	15	TRBJ2-1	CASSYGAGGHNEQFF	TGTGCCAGCAGTTACGGAGCGGGGGGGCACAATGAGCAGTTCTTC
TRBV10-3	once	TRBD1	13	TRBJ2-7	CAIGQGGDYEQYF	TGTGCCATTGGACAGGGTGGAGACTACGAGCAGTACTTC
TRBV5-4	-	-	15	TRBJ2-7	CASSLESGASYEQYF	TGTGCCAGCAGTCTTGAATCAGGGGCATCGTACGAGCAGTACTTC
TRBV23-1	few	-	15	TRBJ2-3	CASSQYRCGADTQYF	TGCGCCAGCAGTCAGTACAGGTGTGGAGCAGATACGCAGTATTTT
TRBV6-1	once	TRBD1	13	TRBJ1-5	CATPGGRGQPQHF	TGTGCCACCCCAGGGGGTAGAGGGCAGCCCCAGCATTTT
TRBV18	-	-	15	TRBJ1-1	CASSPRDGMNTEAFF	TGTGCCAGCTCACCACGAGACGGGATGAACACTGAAGCTTTCTTT
TRBV7-3	-	TRBD2	16	TRBJ2-2	CASSFRAGGVTGELFF	TGTGCCAGCAGCTTCCGAGCGGGAGGTGTGACCGGGGAGCTGTTTTTT
TRBV4-1	-	-	17	TRBJ2-7	CASSQSPQATSSYEQYF	TGCGCCAGCAGCCAAAGCCCGCAGGCTACTAGCTCCTACGAGCAGTACTTC
TRBV7-8	once	-	15	TRBJ1-1	CASHLGGQINTEAFF	TGTGCCAGCCATCTGGGCGGACAGATAAACACTGAAGCTTTCTTT
TRBV7-2	-	TRBD2	17	TRBJ2-3	CASSPGLAGSRTDTQYF	TGTGCCAGCAGCCCGGGACTAGCGGGGTCCCGCACAGATACGCAGTATTTT
TRBV27	-	-	13	TRBJ2-7	CASTPLGRREQYF	TGTGCCAGCACCCCCCTAGGTCGGAGGGAGCAGTACTTC
TRBV10-3	-	TRBD1	13	TRBJ1-2	CATRGPIFYGYTF	TGTGCCACCAGGGGGCCTATATTCTATGGCTACACCTTC
TRBV9	-	TRBD1	16	TRBJ2-3	CASSVLETGITDTQYF	TGTGCCAGCAGCGTCCTGGAGACAGGGATCACAGATACGCAGTATTTT
TRBV7-2	-	-	16	TRBJ1-2	CASSLDVSGNSYGYTF	TGTGCCAGCAGCTTAGATGTGTCAGGGAATTCCTATGGCTACACCTTC
TRBV9	-	TRBD2	16	TRBJ2-1	CASSSSGASSYNEQFF	TGTGCCAGCAGCTCTAGCGGGGCCAGCTCCTACAATGAGCAGTTCTTC
TRBV5-8	-	-	13	TRBJ1-2	CASSLTGYYGYTF	TGTGCCAGCAGCCTTACAGGGTATTATGGCTACACCTTC
TRBV28	-	TRBD1	15	TRBJ1-5	CASSPLTGEYQPQHF	TGTGCCAGCAGTCCCCTAACAGGGGAATATCAGCCCCAGCATTTT
TRBV11-2	-	-	15	TRBJ2-5	CASSRATERWETQYF	TGTGCCAGCAGCCGCGCGACAGAACGGTGGGAGACCCAGTACTTC
TRBV10-1	-	-	13	TRBJ2-1	CASSHELGSEQFF	TGCGCCAGCAGTCATGAGTTAGGGAGTGAGCAGTTCTTC
TRBV19	-	TRBD1	13	TRBJ2-7	CASSAGQAYEQYF	TGTGCCAGTAGTGCGGGACAGGCCTACGAGCAGTACTTC
TRBV11-3	-	-	17	TRBJ1-2	CASSMGKDDGSRAGYTF	TGTGCCAGCAGCATGGGAAAAGATGACGGTTCGCGGGCTGGCTACACCTTC
TRBV2	-	-	14	TRBJ2-7	CASRVSGATYEQYF	TGTGCCAGCAGAGTATCAGGGGCCACCTACGAGCAGTACTTC
TRBV29-1	-	-	12	TRBJ2-1	CSVEDRVNEQFF	TGCAGCGTTGAAGATCGTGTTAATGAGCAGTTCTTC
TRBV7-9	-	-	11	TRBJ2-7	CATARDYEQYF	TGTGCCACGGCCAGGGACTACGAGCAGTACTTC
TRBV7-9	-	-	18	TRBJ2-6	CASGGETGFGFGANVLTF	TGTGCCAGCGGGGGGGAGACAGGTTTCGGTTTTGGGGCCAACGTCCTGACTTTC
TRBV27	-	TRBD1	16	TRBJ2-7	CASSITPGQVSYEQYF	TGTGCCAGCAGTATTACCCCGGGACAGGTCTCCTACGAGCAGTACTTC
TRBV5-5	-	-	16	TRBJ2-6	CASSLDFFSGANVLTF	TGTGCCAGCAGCTTGGACTTTTTCTCTGGGGCCAACGTCCTGACTTTC
TRBV11-2	few	TRBD1	15	TRBJ2-2	CASSLLTGAAGELFF	TGTGCCAGCAGCTTATTGACAGGGGCTGCGGGGGAGCTGTTTTTT
TRBV19	-	-	15	TRBJ2-7	CASKDKGGAPVEQYF	TGTGCCAGTAAGGATAAGGGCGGGGCCCCCGTAGAGCAGTACTTC
TRBV19	-	TRBD1	14	TRBJ2-7	CASSIVQGAYEQYF	TGTGCCAGTAGTATAGTCCAGGGGGCTTACGAGCAGTACTTC
TRBV7-2	-	-	16	TRBJ2-7	CASSLARGLRGLEQYF	TGTGCCAGCAGCTTAGCGAGGGGACTTCGTGGTCTCGAGCAGTACTTC
TRBV11-2	-	TRBD2	16	TRBJ2-7	CASSLVWTSRFYEQYF	TGTGCCAGCAGCTTAGTTTGGACTAGTCGGTTCTACGAGCAGTACTTC
TRBV2	-	TRBD1	16	TRBJ1-4	CASSQIWDRQGEKLFF	TGTGCCAGCAGTCAAATTTGGGACAGACAGGGGGAAAAACTGTTTTTT
TRBV5-4	-	-	14	TRBJ2-2	CASSPFGGAGELFF	TGTGCCAGCAGCCCCTTCGGCGGCGCCGGGGAGCTGTTTTTT
TRBV5-8	-	-	14	TRBJ2-5	CASLRSPFAETQYF	TGTGCCAGCTTAAGGAGTCCTTTCGCAGAGACCCAGTACTTC
TRBV7-9	-	-	12	TRBJ2-3	CASKDRGDTQYF	TGTGCCAGCAAGGACCGAGGGGATACGCAGTATTTT
TRBV6-1	-	TRBD1	14	TRBJ2-7	CASSENRGYYEQYF	TGTGCCAGCAGTGAAAACAGGGGGTACTACGAGCAGTACTTC
TRBV28	-	-	15	TRBJ1-2	CASTTDGNEMRAGTF	TGTGCCAGCACCACCGATGGGAACGAAATGCGGGCTGGAACCTTC
TRBV19	-	TRBD2	15	TRBJ2-3	CASQYGTSGADTQYF	TGTGCCAGCCAATACGGGACTAGCGGTGCAGATACGCAGTATTTT
TRBV28	-	TRBD1	17	TRBJ2-1	CASGTKTWTGSHNEQFF	TGTGCCAGCGGTACTAAAACCTGGACAGGGTCCCACAATGAGCAGTTCTTC
TRBV5-6	-	-	12	TRBJ2-7	CASSLRGYEQYF	TGTGCCAGCAGCTTGCGGGGATACGAGCAGTACTTC
TRBV2	once	-	11	TRBJ2-3	CASSEVLEQYF	TGTGCCAGCAGTGAAGTCCTAGAGCAGTATTTT
TRBV28	-	-	13	TRBJ2-2	CASTVFNTGELFF	TGTGCCAGCACGGTCTTTAACACCGGGGAGCTGTTTTTT
TRBV9	-	-	14	TRBJ2-2	CASSSWLGGGELFF	TGTGCCAGCAGCTCCTGGTTAGGGGGCGGGGAGCTGTTTTTT
TRBV30	-	TRBD1	12	TRBJ2-1	CAWSGQGYEQFF	TGTGCCTGGAGTGGACAGGGGTATGAGCAGTTCTTC